This is a list of T cell receptor beta chains from one sample in a study of cytomegalovirus exposure and HLA in healthy donors. The data were produced by immunoSEQ multiplex PCR, yet TCRdb's version contains in-frame clones alone and is incomplete. This table has 130,000 or so clones, about 80% appearing once. Sequenced input: PBMCs. These TCRs come from a man aged 25 to 40 in good health and CMV-seronegative. Each CDR3 is given with its conserved first and last residue. A D gene is named only where the DNA matches it firmly. A clone size is listed for some rows: how often the clone was seen (once, few, many), or a class if it is expanded.

j_gene,d_gene,abundance,v_gene,CDR3nt,CDR3aa
TRBJ1-1,TRBD1,once,TRBV18,TGTGCCAGCTCCCCTGGACAGGGGGTTAGGACTGAAGCTTTCTTT,CASSPGQGVRTEAFF
TRBJ1-1,-,-,TRBV5-8,TGTGCCAGCAGCTTCCTGGACAGAACGAACACTGAAGCTTTCTTT,CASSFLDRTNTEAFF
TRBJ2-4,TRBD1,-,TRBV4-3,TGCGCCAGCAGCCAAGTCCAGGGGGCAAACATTCAGTACTTC,CASSQVQGANIQYF
TRBJ2-1,TRBD2,-,TRBV19,TGTGCCAGTAGTCGGCCGGGACTAGCGGGAACCAATGAGCAGTTCTTC,CASSRPGLAGTNEQFF
TRBJ2-7,TRBD1,-,TRBV28,TGTGCCAGCAGTTTAACAGGGGTAAGGTACGAGCAGTACTTC,CASSLTGVRYEQYF
TRBJ2-1,-,-,TRBV28,TGTGCCAGCTCAGCCGGACAGCGGGGATACAATGAGCAGTTCTTC,CASSAGQRGYNEQFF
TRBJ2-1,-,-,TRBV30,TGTGCCTGGTCACATTACAATGAGCAGTTCTTC,CAWSHYNEQFF
TRBJ2-3,-,-,TRBV6-5,TGTGCCAGCAGTTACTGGAAGGGGTCCGATACGCAGTATTTT,CASSYWKGSDTQYF
TRBJ1-5,-,-,TRBV18,TGTGCCAGCTCACCACGTTTAGATAGCAATCAGCCCCAGCATTTT,CASSPRLDSNQPQHF
TRBJ1-3,-,-,TRBV4-3,TGCGCCAGCAGCCAAGGGCGGGGGCATATAGGGAACACCATATATTTT,CASSQGRGHIGNTIYF
TRBJ2-7,-,-,TRBV6-6,TGTGCCAGCAGTTACTCGAGGCCCGCCTCCTACGAGCAGTACTTC,CASSYSRPASYEQYF
TRBJ2-7,TRBD2,-,TRBV28,TGTGCCAGCTTCCCCCGGGCGGGGGGTATTTACGAGCAGTACTTC,CASFPRAGGIYEQYF
TRBJ2-3,-,-,TRBV27,TGTGCCAGCAGTTCAGCTCTAGCGAGCCCCCGGAGGACGCAGTATTTT,CASSSALASPRRTQYF
TRBJ1-1,-,few,TRBV15,TGTGCCACCAGCAGAGCAGTCGATGGAGCTGAAGCTTTCTTT,CATSRAVDGAEAFF
TRBJ2-2,-,-,TRBV10-3,TGTGCCGTCAGGGTATTAGACACCGGGGAGCTGTTTTTT,CAVRVLDTGELFF
TRBJ2-5,-,-,TRBV10-3,TGTGCCATCAGTCGCGACGCACCAGGGGAGACCCAGTACTTC,CAISRDAPGETQYF
TRBJ2-7,-,-,TRBV5-6,TGTGCCAGCAGCTTGTTGCCGGACGAGCAGTACTTC,CASSLLPDEQYF
TRBJ1-4,-,-,TRBV15,TGTGCCACCAGCAGAGGAGGGCAAGGTGAAAAACTGTTTTTT,CATSRGGQGEKLFF
TRBJ1-5,TRBD1,once,TRBV28,TGTGCCAGCAGTCCCGTGGACAGGGTTTATCAGCCCCAGCATTTT,CASSPVDRVYQPQHF
TRBJ2-1,-,-,TRBV4-1,TGCGCCAGCAGCCAAGCAGGAAGCTCCTACAATGAGCAGTTCTTC,CASSQAGSSYNEQFF
TRBJ1-4,-,-,TRBV30,TGTGCCTGGAGTGGCCAGGGAATTGAAAAACTGTTTTTT,CAWSGQGIEKLFF
TRBJ2-5,-,-,TRBV5-4,TGTGCCAGCAGCTTGGTAGGGGAGGAGGTGGAGACCCAGTACTTC,CASSLVGEEVETQYF
TRBJ1-1,-,-,TRBV2,TGTGCCAGCAGCCAGGACAGGAACACTGAAGCTTTCTTT,CASSQDRNTEAFF
TRBJ2-7,-,-,TRBV7-2,TGTGCCAGCACCTCCGGGTACGGTAAGAGCTCCTACGAGCAGTACTTC,CASTSGYGKSSYEQYF
TRBJ1-5,-,-,TRBV28,TGTGCCAGCAGTCTCTCCTTGAGTCGCAATCAGCCCCAGCATTTT,CASSLSLSRNQPQHF
TRBJ2-3,TRBD2,-,TRBV19,TGTGCCAGTACCAATGGGGTAGCGGGGGCCACAGATACGCAGTATTTT,CASTNGVAGATDTQYF
TRBJ2-5,-,-,TRBV28,TGTGCCAGCCCCCCGGGGGCGGGAGTTTTGGAGACCCAGTACTTC,CASPPGAGVLETQYF